This T cell receptor (beta chain) was observed in a study of T cell repertoires in cytomegalovirus infection. The CDR3 spans 16 residues. Germline-derived CDR1 and CDR2 are SGHTA and FQGNSA. This clonotype occurred a few times. The junction shows a germline mismatch at one end, possibly a read error. One entry per CDR3 protein, called by TCRdb with MiXCR from the reads. The table has about 680,000 distinct CDR3 sequences, approximately 24% seen once; the top ten hold 7.5% to 9%. Sequenced: CD8+ T cells from PBMCs. This TCR was sampled from a human donor in good health (CMV status not recorded). Some clones in this sample may be carry-over from other donors' samples. This chain uses TRBV7-2 with TRBJ2-1; TRBD2 aligns across 14 bases. This chain's CDR3 is CVSSLGTSGGNNEQFF. For the CDR3, the DNA is TGTGTCAGCAGCTTAGGGACTAGCGGGGGCAACAATGAGCAGTTCTTC.